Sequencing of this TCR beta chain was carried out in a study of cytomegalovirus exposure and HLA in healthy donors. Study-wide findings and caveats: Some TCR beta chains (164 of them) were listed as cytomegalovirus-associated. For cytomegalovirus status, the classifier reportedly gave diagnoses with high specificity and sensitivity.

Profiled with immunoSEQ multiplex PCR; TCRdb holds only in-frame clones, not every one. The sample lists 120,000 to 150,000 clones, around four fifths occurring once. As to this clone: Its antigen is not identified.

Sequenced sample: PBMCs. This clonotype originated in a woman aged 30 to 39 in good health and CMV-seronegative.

For the CDR3, the DNA is TGCGCCAGCAGCTTGGCTCTAGCGGGGTACACCGGGGAGCTGTTTTTT. It translates to CASSLALAGYTGELFF. The chain employs TRBV5-1 and TRBJ2-2; 9 bases align to TRBD2. The germline gives CDR1 SGHRS, CDR2 YFSETQ. The V gene end was trimmed by 0 bases and the J gene end by 3 bases; junction bases not matched to a gene: 3. This CDR3 comprises 16 residues. Full variable domain (missing parts from reference TRBV5-1 and TRBJ2-2): KAGVTQTPRYLIKTRGQQVTLSCSPISGHRSVSWYQQTPGQGLQFLFEYFSETQRNKGNFPGRFSGRQFSNSRSEMNVSTLELGDSALYLCASSLALAGYTGELFFGEGSRLTVL.